This TCR beta chain derives from a study of monozygotic twins with inflammatory bowel disease. Following a re-call of the 5' RACE reads, TCRdb has one entry per CDR3 protein and lacks DNA. The clone table shows about 160,000 distinct CDR3 sequences, with the ten largest holding 7.4%. The TCR was taken from a human donor with ulcerative colitis or Crohn's disease, or a healthy co-twin of an affected twin (not recorded which). Sequencing was performed on blood.

CDR3 sequence reads: CASRAGGSRETQYF. The chain is built from TRBV7-2 and TRBJ2-5; there is no DNA to check the TCRdb D call of TRBD1. The germline V gene has CDR1 SGHTA and CDR2 FQGNSA. This CDR3 comprises 14 residues. The full variable domain, completed using reference TRBV7-2 and TRBJ2-5, is GAGVSQSPSNKVTEKGKDVELRCDPISGHTALYWYRQSLGQGLEFLIYFQGNSAPDKSGLPSDRFSAERTGGSVSTLTIQRTQQEDSAVYLCASRAGGSRETQYFGPGTRLLVL.